This TCR beta chain was retrieved from a study of T cells in Graves' hyperthyroidism and ophthalmopathy. This clonotype was recorded many times. As yet, its antigen is unknown. Amplified TCR beta CDR3 regions came from RNA transcripts. Using the HTBI primer set, a first-round RT-PCR was run on the TCR CDR3. TCRdb re-derived calls from the multiplex PCR reads in MiXCR, one entry per CDR3 protein. The sample gives 500,000 to 700,000 distinct CDR3 sequences, over 15% of which show up once; more than 15% is in the top ten. This CDR3 spans 15 amino acids. The V end was cut by 3 bases, the J end by 0 bases, with 10 bases between. Overall study findings and caveats: Blood also showed most of the thyroid clonotypes that were expanded above 0.001. In the analysis, a 13 V-J model separated ophthalmopathy from stable hyperthyroidism.

Stable disease denoted Graves' hyperthyroidism without ophthalmopathy progression within 18 months. Newly diagnosed hyperthyroidism, duration under 2 months, in patients aged 18 to 65. The rearrangement links TRBV12-3 or TRBV12-4 to TRBJ2-3; D uncertain. The source material was blood. This receptor was identified in a young woman with Graves' hyperthyroidism. The CDR3 DNA sequence: TGTGCCAGCAGTTTTGTAGGTGGAAGCACAGATACGCAGTATTTT. Translation: CASSFVGGSTDTQYF.